The 18 T cell receptor beta chains in this list originate from one sample, sequenced in a study of blood T cell repertoires in COVID-19. Produced via immunoSEQ multiplex PCR; TCRdb's table is partial and in-frame only. The table records approximately 57,000 clones, 85% to 90% of them present only once. Sequencing used peripheral blood. The receptors were sampled from a man aged 35 to 55 with active COVID-19.

This rearrangement joins TRBV27 to TRBJ2-7; tentative D call: TRBD1 (6 bases). This CDR3 has 14 residues. The V end was cut by 4 bases, the J end by 1 base, with 11 bases between. Germline assignment: CDR1 MNHEY and CDR2 SMNVEV (reference sequence). The CDR3 protein is CASSSGRGSYEQYF. CDR3 DNA sequence: TGTGCCAGCAGTTCTGGCAGGGGATCCTACGAGCAGTACTTC.

V usage is TRBV7-3 and J usage is TRBJ1-3; D gene uncertain. The V end lost 5 bases, the J end lost 0 bases, and 14 bases lay between the germline ends. The CDR3 spans 16 residues. Germline V lookup: CDR1 SGHTA, CDR2 FQGTGA. The CDR3 sequence is CASSKRHESSGNTIYF. CDR3 nucleotide sequence: TGTGCCAGCAGCAAGAGACACGAAAGCTCTGGAAACACCATATATTTT. The full variable domain, in which reference TRBV7-3 and TRBJ1-3 provide the parts outside the CDR3, is GAGVSQTPSNKVTEKGKYVELRCDPISGHTALYWYRQSLGQGPEFLIYFQGTGAADDSGLPNDRFFAVRPEGSVSTLKIQRTERGDSAVYLCASSKRHESSGNTIYFGEGSWLTVV.

In its sample, this clone was seen once. The V and J genes are TRBV18 and TRBJ2-7; TRBD1 matches 10 bases. The CDR3 consists of 15 residues. Germline V gene data show CDR1 as KGHSH and CDR2 as LQKENI. The junction had 10 bases not matched to a gene; V was cut back by 8 bases and J by 3 bases. CDR3 sequence: CASTNPGTGDYEQYF. The CDR3 DNA reads as TGTGCCAGCACAAACCCCGGGACAGGGGACTACGAGCAGTACTTC. The full variable domain, in which reference TRBV18 and TRBJ2-7 provide the parts outside the CDR3, is NAGVMQNPRHLVRRRGQEARLRCSPMKGHSHVYWYRQLPEEGLKFMVYLQKENIIDESGMPKERFSAEFPKEGPSILRIQQVVRGDSAAYFCASTNPGTGDYEQYFGPGTRLTVT.

V and J are TRBV18 and TRBJ1-1, with a possible D match to TRBD1 (5 bases). Germline V lookup: CDR1 KGHSH, CDR2 LQKENI. The CDR3 covers 17 residues. V shed 2 bases and J shed 5 bases, with 21 bases lying between them. As DNA, the CDR3 is TGTGCCAGCTCACCAGAAGAAGGACACCAGTATCAGACTGAAGCTTTCTTT. Translating gives CASSPEEGHQYQTEAFF.

The chain carries TRBV6-5 and TRBJ2-7, with TRBD1 identical over 9 bases. Germline V gene lookup returns CDR1 MNHEY and CDR2 SVGAGI. The CDR3 length is 14 residues. With V trimmed by 2 bases and J by 2 bases, 1 base remained unmatched. The CDR3 is CASSYRDRAYEQYF. CDR3 DNA sequence: TGTGCCAGCAGTTACCGGGACAGGGCCTACGAGCAGTACTTC.

The J gene is TRBJ2-5, the V gene TRBV11-2; TRBD2 matches 7 bases. With 9 bases clipped from V and 5 bases from J, the junction kept 6 bases outside the gene matches. In germline, CDR1 is SGHAT, CDR2 FQNNGV. The CDR3 loop spans 12 amino acids. CDR3 in amino acids: CASGGSRETQYF. The DNA for the CDR3 is TGTGCCAGTGGCGGGAGTCGCGAGACCCAGTACTTC.

The chain couples TRBV28 to TRBJ1-1; possible D gene TRBD1, 5 bases. Germline loops: CDR1 MDHEN, CDR2 SYDVKM. The germline V and J ends were trimmed by 3 bases and 3 bases, with 14 bases remaining between them. There are 15 residues in the CDR3. The CDR3 DNA reads TGTGCCAGCAGTTTTCGGGGGAGAGTCGACACTGAAGCTTTCTTT. Translating it yields CASSFRGRVDTEAFF.

The chain uses TRBV28 and TRBJ2-7; TRBD2 aligns across 11 bases. J gave up 3 bases and V 4 bases, and 5 bases lay outside the gene matches. Per germline, CDR1 MDHEN and CDR2 SYDVKM. This CDR3 spans 15 amino acids. The CDR3 sequence is CASSSVAGGFYEQYF. CDR3 in DNA: TGTGCCAGCAGTTCTGTAGCGGGAGGGTTCTACGAGCAGTACTTC.

The chain links TRBV7-8 to TRBJ2-3; possible D gene TRBD2, 5 bases. Trimming pared 1 base from V and 6 bases from J, leaving 14 bases between. The CDR3 totals 15 residues. CDR1 and CDR2 from the germline V gene are SGHVS and FQNEAQ. The CDR3 DNA follows: TGTGCCAGCAGCTTAGAAAGGACTCTCCGGGATACGCAGTATTTT. As protein: CASSLERTLRDTQYF.

This chain connects TRBV7-3 to TRBJ2-2, with D unresolved. Deletions cut 6 bases from V and 6 bases from J, with 14 bases between. The CDR3 consists of 14 residues. Germline values: CDR1 SGHTA, CDR2 FQGTGA. CDR3 region: CASSPNEIAGELFF. The CDR3 region has the DNA TGTGCCAGCAGTCCTAACGAGATAGCCGGGGAGCTGTTTTTT.

This chain joins TRBV25-1 and TRBJ1-6, with 8 bases aligning to TRBD1. The CDR3 consists of 13 residues. The germline V gene encodes CDR1 MGHDK and CDR2 SYGVNS. The ends lost 6 bases at V and 8 bases at J; junction bases unmatched: 3. CDR3 in amino acids: CASRAQGDSPLHF. The CDR3 bases are TGTGCCAGCAGGGCACAGGGGGATTCACCCCTCCACTTT.

The chain uses TRBV28 and TRBJ1-1, with D hard to call. The CDR3 has 15 residues. CDR1 and CDR2 from the germline V gene are MDHEN and SYDVKM. Trimming removed 0 bases from V and 1 base from J, with 9 bases in between. The CDR3 bases are TGTGCCAGCAGTTTATGGGGCCGGCCGAACACTGAAGCTTTCTTT. This codes for CASSLWGRPNTEAFF.

The chain uses TRBV28 and TRBJ1-2; no firm D call. Trimming took 6 bases from V and 6 from J, leaving 26 bases between them. CDR1 MDHEN and CDR2 SYDVKM come from the germline V gene. This CDR3 contains 17 residues. The CDR3 DNA reads TGTGCCAGCAGAGCCTCCTCCCTAGGCGGCGGATGGGATGGCTACACCTTC. Its translation is CASRASSLGGGWDGYTF.

This clone was observed a single time. V usage is TRBV27 and J usage is TRBJ2-2, with TRBD2 identical over 12 bases. The ends lost 4 bases at V and 5 bases at J; junction bases unmatched: 5. In germline, CDR1 is MNHEY, CDR2 SMNVEV (reference sequence). The CDR3 has 16 residues. The CDR3 DNA reads as TGTGCCAGCAGTTGGCCTAGCGGGAGGGATACCGGGGAGCTGTTTTTT. Its protein is CASSWPSGRDTGELFF.

The V and J genes are TRBV23-1 and TRBJ1-1; 7 bases map to TRBD1. TRBV23-1 is flagged as an ORF with uncertain function. The CDR3 is made up of 17 amino acids. V was clipped by 0 bases and J by 0 bases; unmatched bases: 7. The CDR3 spells CASSQSRVGQLNTEAFF. CDR3 bases: TGCGCCAGCAGTCAATCCAGAGTGGGACAGCTGAACACTGAAGCTTTCTTT.

The V gene is TRBV6-5, the J gene TRBJ1-5; 7 nucleotides line up with TRBD1. With 6 bases clipped from V and 7 bases from J, the junction kept 6 bases outside the gene matches. Per the germline V gene, CDR1 is MNHEY and CDR2 is SVGAGI. This CDR3 is built from 13 residues. The CDR3 DNA sequence: TGTGCCAGCAGCACCGACAGGGACCAGCCCCAGCATTTT. Amino acid sequence: CASSTDRDQPQHF.

The V gene is TRBV6-5, the J gene TRBJ1-6; TRBD1 matches at 10 bases. Trimming cost V 0 bases and J 8 bases; bases outside gene matches: 1. Germline values: CDR1 MNHEY, CDR2 SVGAGI. The length of the CDR3 is 15 residues. The CDR3 DNA reads TGTGCCAGCAGTTACTCCGGGACAGGGGATTCACCCCTCCACTTT. Encoded protein: CASSYSGTGDSPLHF.

The sample holds one count of this clone. The chain carries TRBV6-1 and TRBJ2-7; D gene uncertain. CDR1 and CDR2 from the germline V gene are MNHNS and SASEGT. V was shortened by 2 bases and J by 5 bases, with 10 bases between the two germline ends. The CDR3 spans 13 residues. The CDR3 sequence is CASSELAGHEQYF. The CDR3, as DNA: TGTGCCAGCAGTGAACTGGCAGGCCACGAGCAGTACTTC.